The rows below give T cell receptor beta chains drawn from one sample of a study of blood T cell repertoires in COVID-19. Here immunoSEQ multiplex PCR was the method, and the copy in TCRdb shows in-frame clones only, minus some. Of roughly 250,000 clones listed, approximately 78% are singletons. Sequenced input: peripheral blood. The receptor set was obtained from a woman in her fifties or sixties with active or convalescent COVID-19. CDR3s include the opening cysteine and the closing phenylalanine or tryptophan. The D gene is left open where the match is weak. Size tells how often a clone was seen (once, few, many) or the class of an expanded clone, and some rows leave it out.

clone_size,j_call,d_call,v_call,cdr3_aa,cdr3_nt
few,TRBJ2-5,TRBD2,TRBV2,CASSTGTSGAETQYF,TGTGCCAGCAGTACCGGGACTAGCGGGGCAGAGACCCAGTACTTC
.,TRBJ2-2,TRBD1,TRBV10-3,CAITGTADTGELFF,TGTGCCATCACCGGGACAGCAGACACCGGGGAGCTGTTTTTT
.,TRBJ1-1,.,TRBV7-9,CASSHLGGSTEAFF,TGTGCCAGCAGCCATCTCGGGGGATCCACTGAAGCTTTCTTT
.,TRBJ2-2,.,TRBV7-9,CASSSLTGELFF,TGTGCCAGCAGCTCTCTAACCGGGGAGCTGTTTTTT
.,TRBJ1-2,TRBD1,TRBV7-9,CASRKDRVSGYTF,TGTGCCAGCAGGAAGGACAGGGTCTCTGGCTACACCTTC
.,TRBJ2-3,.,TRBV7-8,CASSLARGASLTDTQYF,TGTGCCAGCAGCTTAGCGCGGGGAGCTTCTCTCACAGATACGCAGTATTTT
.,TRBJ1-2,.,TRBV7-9,CASSLEEGMGYTF,TGTGCCAGCAGCCTGGAGGAGGGTATGGGCTACACCTTC
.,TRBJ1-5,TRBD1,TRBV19,CASSIAGGTGQTQPQHF,TGTGCCAGTAGTATAGCAGGGGGGACTGGGCAGACTCAGCCCCAGCATTTT
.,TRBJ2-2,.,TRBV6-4,CASWVSRRGLTGELFF,TGTGCCAGCTGGGTTTCCAGGAGGGGCTTGACCGGGGAGCTGTTTTTT
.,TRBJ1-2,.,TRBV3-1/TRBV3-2,CASSPTTTTGIYGYTF,TGTGCCAGCAGCCCGACGACAACAACAGGGATCTATGGCTACACCTTC
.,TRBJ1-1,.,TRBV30,CAWSATANTEAFF,TGTGCCTGGAGCGCGACAGCCAACACTGAAGCTTTCTTT
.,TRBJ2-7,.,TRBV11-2,CASSFGQRYEQYF,TGTGCCAGCAGCTTCGGACAGAGATACGAGCAGTACTTC
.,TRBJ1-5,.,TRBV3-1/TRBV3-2,CASSQGGHQPQHF,TGTGCCAGCAGCCAAGGAGGGCATCAGCCCCAGCATTTT
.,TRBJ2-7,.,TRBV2,CASSDDWAQQYF,TGTGCCAGCAGTGACGATTGGGCGCAGCAGTACTTC
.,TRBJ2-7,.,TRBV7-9,CASSSNREQYF,TGTGCCAGCAGCTCTAACAGGGAGCAGTACTTC
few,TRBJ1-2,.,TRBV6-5,CASSLDSYGYTF,TGTGCCAGCAGCTTGGACAGCTATGGCTACACCTTC
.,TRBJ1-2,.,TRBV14,CASSQGREGYTF,TGTGCCAGCAGCCAAGGGAGGGAAGGCTACACCTTC
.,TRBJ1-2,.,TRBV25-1,CASMVGYYGYTF,TGTGCCAGCATGGTCGGGTACTATGGCTACACCTTC
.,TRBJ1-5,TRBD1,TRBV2,CASRETGGQPQHF,TGTGCCAGCAGAGAGACAGGGGGGCAGCCCCAGCATTTT
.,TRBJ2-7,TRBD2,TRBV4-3,CASSHTLTSGGVFEQYF,TGCGCCAGCAGCCATACACTAACTAGCGGGGGGGTATTCGAGCAGTACTTC
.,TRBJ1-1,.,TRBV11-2,CASSPRMGDTEAFF,TGTGCCAGCAGCCCCCGGATGGGAGACACTGAAGCTTTCTTT
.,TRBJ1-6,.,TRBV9,CASSVGGQGNSPLHF,TGTGCCAGCAGCGTAGGAGGGCAGGGGAATTCACCCCTCCACTTT
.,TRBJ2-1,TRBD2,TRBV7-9,CASSSTIAGGPDGQFF,TGTGCCAGCAGCTCAACTATAGCGGGGGGACCGGATGGGCAGTTCTTC
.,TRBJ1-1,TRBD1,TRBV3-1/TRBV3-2,CASSQAGQGAPSEAFF,TGTGCCAGCAGCCAAGCGGGACAGGGGGCGCCGAGTGAAGCTTTCTTT
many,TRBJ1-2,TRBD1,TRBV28,CASSAPRQGARNGYTF,TGTGCCAGCAGTGCCCCTCGACAGGGGGCAAGGAATGGCTACACCTTC
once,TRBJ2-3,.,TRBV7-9,CASSLNSGTQYF,TGTGCCAGCAGCTTAAATTCCGGGACGCAGTATTTT
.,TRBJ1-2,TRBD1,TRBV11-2,CASSFRFAVRGLYGYTF,TGTGCCAGCAGCTTTCGTTTCGCAGTGAGGGGGCTCTATGGCTACACCTTC